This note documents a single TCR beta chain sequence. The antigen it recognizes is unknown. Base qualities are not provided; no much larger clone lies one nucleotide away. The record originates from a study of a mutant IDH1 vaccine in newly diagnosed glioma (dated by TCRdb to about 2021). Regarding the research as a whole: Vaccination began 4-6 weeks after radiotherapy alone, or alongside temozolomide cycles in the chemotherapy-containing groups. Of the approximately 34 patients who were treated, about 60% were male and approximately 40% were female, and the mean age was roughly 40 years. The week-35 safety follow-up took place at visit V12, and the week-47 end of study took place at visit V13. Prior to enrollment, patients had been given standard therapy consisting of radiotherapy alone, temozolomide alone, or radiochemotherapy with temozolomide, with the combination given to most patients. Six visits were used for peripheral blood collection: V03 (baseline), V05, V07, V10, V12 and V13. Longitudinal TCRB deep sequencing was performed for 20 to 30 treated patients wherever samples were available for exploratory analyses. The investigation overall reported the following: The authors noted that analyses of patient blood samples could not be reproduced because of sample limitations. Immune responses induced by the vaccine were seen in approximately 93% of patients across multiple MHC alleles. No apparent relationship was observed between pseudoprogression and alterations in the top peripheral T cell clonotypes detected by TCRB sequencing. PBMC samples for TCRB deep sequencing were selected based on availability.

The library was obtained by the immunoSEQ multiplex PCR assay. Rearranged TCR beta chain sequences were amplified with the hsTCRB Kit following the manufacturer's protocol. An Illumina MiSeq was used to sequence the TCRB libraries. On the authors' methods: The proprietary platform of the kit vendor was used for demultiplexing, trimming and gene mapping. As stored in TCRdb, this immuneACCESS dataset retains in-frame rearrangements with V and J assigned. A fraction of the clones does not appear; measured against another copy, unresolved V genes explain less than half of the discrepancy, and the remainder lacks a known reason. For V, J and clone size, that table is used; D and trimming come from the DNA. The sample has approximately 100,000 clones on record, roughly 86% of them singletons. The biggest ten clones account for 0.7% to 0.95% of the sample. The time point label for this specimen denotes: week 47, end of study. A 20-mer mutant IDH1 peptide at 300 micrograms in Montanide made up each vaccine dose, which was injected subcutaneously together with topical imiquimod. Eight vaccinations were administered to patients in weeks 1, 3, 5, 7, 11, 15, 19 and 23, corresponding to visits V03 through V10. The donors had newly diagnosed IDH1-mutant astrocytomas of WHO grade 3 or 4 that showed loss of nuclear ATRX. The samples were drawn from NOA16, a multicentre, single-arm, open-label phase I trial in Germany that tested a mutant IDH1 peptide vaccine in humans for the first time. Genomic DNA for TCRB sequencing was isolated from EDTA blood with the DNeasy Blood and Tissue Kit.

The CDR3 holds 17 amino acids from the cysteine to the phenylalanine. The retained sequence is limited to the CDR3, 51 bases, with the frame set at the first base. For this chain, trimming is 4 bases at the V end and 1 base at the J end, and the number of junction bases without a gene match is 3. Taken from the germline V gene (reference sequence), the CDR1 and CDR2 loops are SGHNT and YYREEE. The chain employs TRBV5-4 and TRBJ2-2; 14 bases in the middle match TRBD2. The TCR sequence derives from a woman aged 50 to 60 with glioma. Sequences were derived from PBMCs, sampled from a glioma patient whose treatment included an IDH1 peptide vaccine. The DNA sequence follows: TGTGCCAGCAGCAGGGGACTAGCGGGAGAGAACACCGGGGAGCTGTTTTTT. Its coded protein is CASSRGLAGENTGELFF.